This TCR beta chain was captured by sequencing in a study of blood T cell repertoires in COVID-19. Whole-study context: From T cells, B-cell-depleted T cells, or PBMCs came the material, which was cDNA or gDNA.

Trimming shortened V by 4 bases and J by 3 bases, and 4 bases separated the two germline ends. The CDR3 loop spans 11 amino acids. CDR1 is SGHRS, CDR2 YFSETQ, per germline. Produced via immunoSEQ multiplex PCR; TCRdb's table is partial and in-frame only. This sample has 280,000 or so clones, with approximately 86% found just once. In its sample, this clone was seen a few times. This clonotype was obtained from a woman aged 30 to 39 who had recovered from COVID-19. Sequences were obtained from peripheral blood. This rearrangement joins TRBV5-1 to TRBJ1-1; D ambiguous. CDR3 nucleotides: TGCGCCAGCAGCCAGGACACTGAAGCTTTCTTT. It translates to CASSQDTEAFF.